These 13 T cell receptor beta chains originate from one sample sequenced in a study of blood T cell repertoires in COVID-19. Assay: immunoSEQ multiplex PCR; the TCRdb copy retains only in-frame clones and omits some. Of 100,000 to 150,000 clones listed, 88% are singletons. Source material: peripheral blood. The receptors were gathered from a man between 45 and 60 years old with acute or convalescent COVID-19.

The V gene is TRBV11-3, the J gene TRBJ2-5, with 7 positions matching TRBD1. The germline V gene has CDR1 SGHNT and CDR2 YENEEA. CDR3 length: 16 amino acids. V was clipped by 3 bases and J by 5 bases; unmatched bases: 12. The CDR3 loop reads CASSFIQGGFGETQYF. The CDR3 DNA sequence: TGTGCCAGCAGCTTCATCCAAGGGGGCTTTGGGGAGACCCAGTACTTC.

The chain couples TRBV19 to TRBJ2-3, with no clear D. V lost 5 bases and J lost 6, with 12 bases in between. This CDR3 is 13 amino acids long. The germline V gene has CDR1 LNHDA and CDR2 SQIVND (reference sequence). The CDR3 protein is CASSYGSKDTQYF. The DNA for the CDR3 is TGTGCCAGTAGTTATGGCTCGAAGGATACGCAGTATTTT.

The genes are TRBV7-2 and TRBJ1-1; a possible D gene is TRBD1 (5 bases). V lost 3 bases and J lost 1, with 6 bases in between. This CDR3 has 13 amino acids. Germline V gene data show CDR1 as SGHTA and CDR2 as FQGNSA. As DNA, the CDR3 is TGTGCCAGCAGCTTGGGGCAGAACACTGAAGCTTTCTTT. This encodes CASSLGQNTEAFF.

The chain carries TRBV19 and TRBJ1-1; a weak D match, TRBD1 (5 bases). CDR1 is LNHDA and CDR2 is SQIVND in the germline V gene (reference sequence). The V end was cut by 5 bases, the J end by 1 base, with 11 bases between. This CDR3 contains 14 residues. CDR3 residues: CASSASTANTEAFF. The CDR3 nucleotides are TGTGCCAGTAGTGCCTCGACAGCGAACACTGAAGCTTTCTTT.

This rearrangement joins TRBV12-2 to TRBJ2-3; the D segment call TRBD1 is taken from the table without a DNA check. TRBV12-2 is flagged as a pseudogene. CDR3 length equals 16 residues. CDR3 DNA sequence: TGTGCAAGTCGCACAAGACCCCTTCCCGTACACCAGGCGCAGTATTTT. Translation gives CASRTRPLPVHQAQYF.

The chain links TRBV4-1 to TRBJ1-2, with 8 bases lining up with TRBD1. This CDR3 contains 15 residues. V was pared by 5 bases and J by 2 bases, with 7 bases of the junction left unmatched. Germline CDR1 MGHRA, CDR2 YSYEKL. The CDR3 spells CASSARTGPNYGYTF. Written as DNA, the CDR3 is TGCGCCAGCAGCGCTCGGACAGGGCCCAACTATGGCTACACCTTC.

CDR3: CASSLRGGGNTEAFF. The CDR3, as DNA: TGTGCCAGCAGTTTACGGGGAGGGGGGAACACTGAAGCTTTCTTT. V and J are TRBV27 and TRBJ1-1; D might be TRBD1 (6 bases). V lost 2 bases and J lost 1, with 11 bases in between. Germline V CDR1 and CDR2: MNHEY, SMNVEV (reference sequence). The CDR3 has 15 residues.

The CDR3 DNA reads as TGTGCCATCAGTGAGTCGGGACTGTGGGGCCCCGGGGCCAACGTCCTGACTTTC. Amino acid sequence: CAISESGLWGPGANVLTF. The chain recombines TRBV10-3 with TRBJ2-6, with D perhaps matching TRBD2 (6 bases). CDR1 ENHRY and CDR2 SYGVKD come from the germline V gene. This CDR3 contains 18 residues. The V end lost 0 bases, the J end lost 4 bases, and 16 bases lay between the germline ends.

This chain connects TRBV11-2 to TRBJ2-7, with D possibly matching TRBD2 (5 bases). Between the trimmed V and J ends, which lost 0 bases and 3 bases, there was a span of 12 bases. The CDR3 extends over 15 amino acids. CDR1 is SGHAT, CDR2 FQNNGV, per germline. CDR3 loop: CASSLDPSSLYEQYF. CDR3 DNA: TGTGCCAGCAGCTTAGATCCTTCTAGCCTCTACGAGCAGTACTTC.

J is TRBJ2-7 and V is TRBV18; 10 bases align to TRBD2. Trimming at V came to 4 bases and at J to 0 bases, leaving 6 bases not matched to a gene. The CDR3 has 16 amino acids. Per germline, CDR1 KGHSH and CDR2 LQKENI. DNA of the CDR3: TGTGCCAGCTCACGGGGACTAGCGAAAAACTCCTACGAGCAGTACTTC. The encoded protein is CASSRGLAKNSYEQYF.

The chain recombines TRBV27 with TRBJ2-2, with D possibly TRBD1 on 5 matching bases. Looked up from germline, CDR1 is MNHEY and CDR2 is SMNVEV (reference sequence). This CDR3 spans 14 amino acids. V was trimmed by 4 bases and J by 1 base, leaving 7 bases between them. This CDR3 is CASSWQGNTGELFF. The CDR3, as DNA: TGTGCCAGCAGTTGGCAGGGGAACACCGGGGAGCTGTTTTTT.

V and J are TRBV19 and TRBJ1-3; D is unresolved. Germline values: CDR1 LNHDA, CDR2 SQIVND (reference sequence). Trimming stripped 5 bases from V and 0 bases from J, with 5 bases between. This CDR3 has 13 amino acids. Here the CDR3 DNA reads TGTGCCAGTAGTTCGAGCTCTGGAAACACCATATATTTT. This sequence encodes CASSSSSGNTIYF.

The J gene is TRBJ1-1, the V gene TRBV6-2 or TRBV6-3; no reliable D call. Germline assignment: CDR1 MNHEY and CDR2 SVGEGT. The CDR3 runs to 15 residues. V was pared by 0 bases and J by 7 bases, with 15 bases between. The CDR3 is CASSYSMFSISEAFF. For the CDR3, the DNA is TGTGCCAGCAGTTACTCGATGTTCAGTATCAGTGAAGCTTTCTTT.